These 5 T cell receptor beta chains originate from one sample sequenced in a study of blood T cell repertoires in COVID-19. Sequenced by immunoSEQ multiplex PCR; TCRdb stores in-frame clones only, minus some. The sample has roughly 100,000 clones; approximately 88% are singletons. The sequenced sample was peripheral blood. These receptors originate from a human donor in a cohort sampled during active COVID-19.

This clone was recorded at least ten times. This rearrangement joins TRBV27 to TRBJ2-7; D perhaps matches TRBD1 (5 bases). V was cut by 9 bases and J by 6 bases, with 6 bases left in between. Germline values: CDR1 MNHEY, CDR2 SMNVEV (reference sequence). This CDR3 region has 9 residues. Here the CDR3 reads CASGAEQYF. For the CDR3, the DNA is TGTGCCAGTGGGGCCGAGCAGTACTTC.

The chain couples TRBV19 to TRBJ1-6; TRBD1 matches at 12 bases. Germline CDR1 is LNHDA and CDR2 is SQIVND (reference sequence). V lost 7 bases to trimming and J lost 9 bases; unmatched junction nucleotides: 13. The CDR3 is 17 amino acids. The CDR3 reads CASTPGTGGERRSPLHF. The CDR3 DNA is TGTGCCAGTACCCCAGGGACAGGGGGCGAAAGACGTTCACCCCTCCACTTT.

The V and J genes are TRBV5-5 and TRBJ1-2, with D unclear. The V end lost 1 base, the J end lost 4 bases, and 20 bases lay between the germline ends. Germline lookup yields CDR1 SGHKS and CDR2 YYEKEE (reference sequence). The CDR3 contains 17 residues. In nucleotides, the CDR3 is TGTGCCAGCAGCTTGCGCCCTAGGACTCGAATAGCCTATGGCTACACCTTC. It encodes CASSLRPRTRIAYGYTF. Combining the CDR3 with reference TRBV5-5 and TRBJ1-2 gives the whole variable domain DAGVTQSPTHLIKTRGQQVTLRCSPISGHKSVSWYQQVLGQGPQFIFQYYEKEERGRGNFPDRFSARQFPNYSSELNVNALLLGDSALYLCASSLRPRTRIAYGYTFGSGTRLTVV.

This clone appeared once. The rearrangement uses TRBV30 and TRBJ1-5; 7 bases map to TRBD1. CDR1 is GTSNPN and CDR2 is SVGIG in the germline V gene (reference sequence). The CDR3 totals 14 residues. The trim removed 2 bases at V and 4 bases at J, leaving 5 bases unmatched. In DNA form, the CDR3 reads TGTGCCTGGAGTTTTGGACAGGCTAATCAGCCCCAGCATTTT. It codes for CAWSFGQANQPQHF.

The chain is built from TRBV27 and TRBJ2-2; perhaps TRBD2 as D (6 bases). The CDR3 has 13 residues. The ends were cut back, 3 bases at V and 7 bases at J, with 9 bases in the middle. Germline-derived CDR1 and CDR2 are MNHEY and SMNVEV (reference sequence). The CDR3 DNA sequence: TGTGCCAGCAGTTTCTTCGGGGGCGGGGAGCTGTTTTTT. Protein: CASSFFGGGELFF.